The clone carrying this TCR beta chain turned up a few times. Its antigen remains unknown. The record originates from a study of cytomegalovirus exposure and HLA in healthy donors. Study conclusions and caveats: Cytomegalovirus association was assigned to 150 to 200 TCR beta chains.

V shed 6 bases, J shed 11 bases, and the junction held 5 bases outside the gene matches. Germline CDR1 reads MNHEY; CDR2 reads SVGAGI. This CDR3 comprises 11 residues. Vbeta (60) and Jbeta (13) primers were used in the PCR. Sequencing was performed with immunoSEQ multiplex PCR; in TCRdb, only in-frame clones are kept and a portion is missing. The sample has over 60,000 clones, around 80% seen once. The receptor was isolated from a woman aged 25 to 45 in good health and CMV-seropositive. The sample comprised PBMCs. The chain is built from TRBV6-5 and TRBJ1-1; 8 bases agree with TRBD1. The CDR3 reads CASRQGAGAFF. In DNA form, the CDR3 reads TGTGCCAGCAGGCAGGGGGCCGGGGCTTTCTTT.